This entry lists 2 T cell receptor beta chains sequenced from one sample in a study of OX40 agonist ivuxolimab in advanced cancers. The repertoire was sequenced with immunoSEQ multiplex PCR; TCRdb's copy has only in-frame clones and lacks some. The sample holds 45,000 to 65,000 clones; around four fifths are singletons and the top ten take around 0.7%. The starting material was CD4+ or CD8+ T cells sorted from blood, obtained in a trial of the OX40 agonist ivuxolimab. The receptor set was obtained from an adult with an advanced solid tumor such as melanoma, head and neck, liver or kidney cancer.

The chain carries TRBV4-2 and TRBJ2-6; 14 bases align to TRBD2. V dropped 3 bases and J dropped 0; count of bases not matched to a gene: 13. Germline V gene sequence: CDR1 LGHNA, CDR2 YNFKEQ. The CDR3 extends over 22 amino acids. The DNA for the CDR3 is TGTGCCAGCAGCCAGTATACCGGGACTAGCGGGGGCCCTAGCTCTGGGGCCAACGTCCTGACTTTC. Its translation is CASSQYTGTSGGPSSGANVLTF.

The chain has TRBV7-2 and TRBJ2-2, with D perhaps TRBD1 (5 bases). Trimming took off 4 bases at V and 0 bases at J, with 12 bases between the two ends. Germline V gene sequence: CDR1 SGHTA, CDR2 FQGNSA. The CDR3 is made up of 16 amino acids. For the CDR3, the DNA is TGTGCCAGCAGCTCCCAGGGCCCCGCGAACACCGGGGAGCTGTTTTTT. It is translated as CASSSQGPANTGELFF.